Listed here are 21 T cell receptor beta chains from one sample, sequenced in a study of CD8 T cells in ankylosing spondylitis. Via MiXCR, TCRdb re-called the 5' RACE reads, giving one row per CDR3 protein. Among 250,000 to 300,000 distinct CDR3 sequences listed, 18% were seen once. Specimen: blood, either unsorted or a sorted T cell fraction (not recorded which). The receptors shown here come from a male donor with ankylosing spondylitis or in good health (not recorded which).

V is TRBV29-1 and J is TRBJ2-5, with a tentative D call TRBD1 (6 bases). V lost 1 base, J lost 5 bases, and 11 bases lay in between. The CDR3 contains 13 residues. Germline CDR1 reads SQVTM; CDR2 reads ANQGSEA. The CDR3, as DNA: TGCAGCGTTGAAGTGGGGGCCGGGGAGACCCAGTACTTC. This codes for CSVEVGAGETQYF.

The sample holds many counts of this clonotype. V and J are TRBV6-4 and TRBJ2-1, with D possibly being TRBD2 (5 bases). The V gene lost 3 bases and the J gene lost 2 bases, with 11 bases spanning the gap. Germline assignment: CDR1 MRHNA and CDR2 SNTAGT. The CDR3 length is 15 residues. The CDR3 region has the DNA TGTGCCAGCAGTGAAGGCGGGCGGACCTACAATGAGCAGTTCTTC. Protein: CASSEGGRTYNEQFF.

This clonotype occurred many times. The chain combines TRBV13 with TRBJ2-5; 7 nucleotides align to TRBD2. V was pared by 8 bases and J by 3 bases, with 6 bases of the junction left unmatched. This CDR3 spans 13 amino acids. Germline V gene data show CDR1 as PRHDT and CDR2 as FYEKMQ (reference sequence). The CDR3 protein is CASCRLAEETQYF. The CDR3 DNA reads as TGTGCCAGCTGCCGGCTAGCGGAAGAGACCCAGTACTTC.

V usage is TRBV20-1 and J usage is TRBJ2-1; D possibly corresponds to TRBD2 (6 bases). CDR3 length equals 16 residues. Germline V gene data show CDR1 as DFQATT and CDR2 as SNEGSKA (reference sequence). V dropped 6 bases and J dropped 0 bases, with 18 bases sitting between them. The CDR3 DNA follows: TGCAGTGCCCAGGAGGGACCCCGCAGCTCCTACAATGAGCAGTTCTTC. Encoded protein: CSAQEGPRSSYNEQFF.

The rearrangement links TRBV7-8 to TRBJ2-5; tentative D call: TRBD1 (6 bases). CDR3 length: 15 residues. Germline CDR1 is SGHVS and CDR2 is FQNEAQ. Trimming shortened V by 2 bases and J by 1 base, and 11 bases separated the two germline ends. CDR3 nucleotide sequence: TGTGCCAGCAGCTTACCCGGGACACCCCAAGAGACCCAGTACTTC. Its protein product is CASSLPGTPQETQYF.

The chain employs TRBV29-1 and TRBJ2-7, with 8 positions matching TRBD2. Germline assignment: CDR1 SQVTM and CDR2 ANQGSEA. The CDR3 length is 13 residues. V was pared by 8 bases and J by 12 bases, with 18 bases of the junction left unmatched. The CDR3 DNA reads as TGCAGCTCTAATATCCAGACGGGAGGGGTAGGGTACTTC. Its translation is CSSNIQTGGVGYF.

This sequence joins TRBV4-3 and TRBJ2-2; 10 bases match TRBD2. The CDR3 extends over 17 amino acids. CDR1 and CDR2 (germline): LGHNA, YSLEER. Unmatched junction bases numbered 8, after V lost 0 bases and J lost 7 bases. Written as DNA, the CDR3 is TGCGCCAGCAGCCAAGATAGGCTAGCGGGAGTCGGCGGGGAGCTGTTTTTT. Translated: CASSQDRLAGVGGELFF.

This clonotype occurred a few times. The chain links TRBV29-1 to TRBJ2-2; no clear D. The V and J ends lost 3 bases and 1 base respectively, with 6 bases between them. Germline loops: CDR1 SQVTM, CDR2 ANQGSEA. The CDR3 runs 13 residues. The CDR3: CSVETLNTGELFF. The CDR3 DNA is TGCAGCGTTGAGACTCTGAACACCGGGGAGCTGTTTTTT.

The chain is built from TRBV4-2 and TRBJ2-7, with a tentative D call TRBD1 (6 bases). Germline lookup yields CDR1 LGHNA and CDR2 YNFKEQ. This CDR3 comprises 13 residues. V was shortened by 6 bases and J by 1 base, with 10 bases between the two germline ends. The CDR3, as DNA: TGTGCCAGCAGATCGACAGGTTCCTACGAGCAGTACTTC. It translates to CASRSTGSYEQYF.

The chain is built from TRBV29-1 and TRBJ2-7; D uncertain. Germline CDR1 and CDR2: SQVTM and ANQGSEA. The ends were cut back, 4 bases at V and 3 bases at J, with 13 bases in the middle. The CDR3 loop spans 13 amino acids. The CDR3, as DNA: TGCAGCGTTGCGTTGGGAAAGGGCTACGAGCAGTACTTC. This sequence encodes CSVALGKGYEQYF.

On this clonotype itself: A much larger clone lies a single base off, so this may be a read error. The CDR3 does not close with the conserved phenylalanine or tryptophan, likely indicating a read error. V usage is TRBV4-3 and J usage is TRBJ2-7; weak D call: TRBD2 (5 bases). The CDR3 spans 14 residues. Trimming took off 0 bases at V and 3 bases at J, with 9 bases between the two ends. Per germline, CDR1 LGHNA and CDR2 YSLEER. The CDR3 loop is CASSQDEGNYEQYC. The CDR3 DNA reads TGCGCCAGCAGCCAAGATGAGGGTAACTACGAGCAGTACTGC.

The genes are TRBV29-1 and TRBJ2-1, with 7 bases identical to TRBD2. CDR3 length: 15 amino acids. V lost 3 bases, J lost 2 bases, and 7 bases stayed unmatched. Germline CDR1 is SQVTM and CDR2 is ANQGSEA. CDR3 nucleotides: TGCAGCGTTGATAGGCGGGAGCCCCCCTACAATGAGCAGTTCTTC. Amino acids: CSVDRREPPYNEQFF.

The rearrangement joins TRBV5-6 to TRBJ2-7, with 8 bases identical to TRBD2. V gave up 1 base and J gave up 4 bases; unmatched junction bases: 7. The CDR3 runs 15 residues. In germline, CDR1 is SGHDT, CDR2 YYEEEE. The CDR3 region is CASSLYAGGGYEQYF. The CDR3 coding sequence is TGTGCCAGCAGCTTGTACGCGGGAGGCGGGTACGAGCAGTACTTC.

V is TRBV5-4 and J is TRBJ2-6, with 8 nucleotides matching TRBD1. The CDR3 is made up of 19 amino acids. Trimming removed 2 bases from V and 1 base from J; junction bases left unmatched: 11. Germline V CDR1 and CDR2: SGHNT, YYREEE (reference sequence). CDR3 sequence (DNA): TGTGCCAGCAGCTTACCCCAGGACAGGGTTACTTCTGGGGCCAACGTCCTGACTTTC. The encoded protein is CASSLPQDRVTSGANVLTF.

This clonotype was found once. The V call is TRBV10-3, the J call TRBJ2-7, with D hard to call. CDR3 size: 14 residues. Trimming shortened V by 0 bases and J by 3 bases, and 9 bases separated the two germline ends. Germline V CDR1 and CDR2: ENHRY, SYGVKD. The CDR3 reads CAISESLGGYEQYF. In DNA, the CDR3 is TGTGCCATCAGTGAGTCCCTGGGCGGCTACGAGCAGTACTTC.

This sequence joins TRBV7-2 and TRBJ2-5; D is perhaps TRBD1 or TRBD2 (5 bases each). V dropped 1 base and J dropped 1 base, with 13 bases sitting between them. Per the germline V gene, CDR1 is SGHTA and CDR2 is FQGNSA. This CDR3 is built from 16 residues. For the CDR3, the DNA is TGTGCCAGCAGCTTAGGAATCGGGACGCTCCAAGAGACCCAGTACTTC. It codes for CASSLGIGTLQETQYF.

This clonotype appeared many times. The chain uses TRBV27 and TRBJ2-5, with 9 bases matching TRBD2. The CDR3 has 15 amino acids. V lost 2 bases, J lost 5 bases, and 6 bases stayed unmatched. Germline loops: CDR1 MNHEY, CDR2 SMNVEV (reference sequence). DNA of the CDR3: TGTGCCAGCAGTTTAACCCCTAGCGGGATGGAGACCCAGTACTTC. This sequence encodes CASSLTPSGMETQYF.

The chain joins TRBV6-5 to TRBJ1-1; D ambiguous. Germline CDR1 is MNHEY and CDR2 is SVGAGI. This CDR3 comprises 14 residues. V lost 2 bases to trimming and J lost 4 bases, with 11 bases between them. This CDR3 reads CASSYDAELTEAFF. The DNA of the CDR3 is TGTGCCAGCAGTTACGACGCGGAACTCACTGAAGCTTTCTTT.

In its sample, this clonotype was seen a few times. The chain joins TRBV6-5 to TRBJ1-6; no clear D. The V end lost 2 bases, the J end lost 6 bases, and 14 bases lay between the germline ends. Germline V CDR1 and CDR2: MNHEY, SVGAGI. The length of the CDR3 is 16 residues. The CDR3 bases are TGTGCCAGCAGTTACGACCCGGCGGTTCGTAATTCACCCCTCCACTTT. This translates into CASSYDPAVRNSPLHF.

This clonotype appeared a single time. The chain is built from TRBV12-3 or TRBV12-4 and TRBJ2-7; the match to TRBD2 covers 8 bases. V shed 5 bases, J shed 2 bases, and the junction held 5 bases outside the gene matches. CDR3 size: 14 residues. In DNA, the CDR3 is TGTGCCAGCAGTCCAAGCGGGAGAGCCTACGAGCAGTACTTC. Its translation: CASSPSGRAYEQYF.

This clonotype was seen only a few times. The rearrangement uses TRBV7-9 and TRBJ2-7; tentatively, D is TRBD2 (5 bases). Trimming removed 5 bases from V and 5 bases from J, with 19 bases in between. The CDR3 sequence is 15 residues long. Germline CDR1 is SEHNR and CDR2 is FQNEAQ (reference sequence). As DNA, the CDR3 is TGTGCCAGCAGCCCACCCCAAGCGGAAACCCACGAGCAGTACTTC. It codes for CASSPPQAETHEQYF.